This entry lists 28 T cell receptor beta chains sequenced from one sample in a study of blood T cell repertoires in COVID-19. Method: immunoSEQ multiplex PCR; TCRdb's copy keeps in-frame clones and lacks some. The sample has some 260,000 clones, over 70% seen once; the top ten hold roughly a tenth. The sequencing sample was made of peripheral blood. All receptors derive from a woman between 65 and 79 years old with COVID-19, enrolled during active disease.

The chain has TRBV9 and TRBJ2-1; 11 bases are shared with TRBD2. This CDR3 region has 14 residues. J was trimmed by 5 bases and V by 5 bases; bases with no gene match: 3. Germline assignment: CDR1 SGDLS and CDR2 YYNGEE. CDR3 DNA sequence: TGTGCCAGCAGTAGCGGGAGGGGCAACAATGAGCAGTTCTTC. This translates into CASSSGRGNNEQFF.

The chain's CDR3 is CSARVDSYEQYF. Here the CDR3 DNA reads TGCAGCGCCAGGGTCGATAGCTACGAGCAGTACTTC. The V and J genes are TRBV29-1 and TRBJ2-7, with D tentatively TRBD1 (5 bases). The CDR3 spans 12 residues. V gave up 7 bases and J gave up 3 bases, with 13 bases separating them. The germline V gene encodes CDR1 SQVTM and CDR2 ANQGSEA.

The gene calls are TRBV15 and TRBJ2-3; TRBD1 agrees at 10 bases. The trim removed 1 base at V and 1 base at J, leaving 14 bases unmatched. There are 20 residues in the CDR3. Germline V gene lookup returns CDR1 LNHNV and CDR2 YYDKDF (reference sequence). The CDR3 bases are TGTGCCACCAGCAGAGGGACCGGGACAGGGGTTAGTATGGGCACAGATACGCAGTATTTT. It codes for CATSRGTGTGVSMGTDTQYF.

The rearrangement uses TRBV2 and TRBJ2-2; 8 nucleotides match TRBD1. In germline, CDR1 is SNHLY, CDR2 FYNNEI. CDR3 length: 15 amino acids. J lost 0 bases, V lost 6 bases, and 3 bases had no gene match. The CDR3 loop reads CASRRQGTNTGELFF. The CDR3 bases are TGTGCCAGCAGGAGACAGGGGACGAACACCGGGGAGCTGTTTTTT.

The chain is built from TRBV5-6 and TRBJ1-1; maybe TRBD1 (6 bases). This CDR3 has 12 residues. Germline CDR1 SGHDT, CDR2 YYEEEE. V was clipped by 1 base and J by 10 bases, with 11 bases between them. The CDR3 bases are TGTGCCAGCAGCTTGCACAGGGAGGGAGCTTTCTTT. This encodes CASSLHREGAFF.

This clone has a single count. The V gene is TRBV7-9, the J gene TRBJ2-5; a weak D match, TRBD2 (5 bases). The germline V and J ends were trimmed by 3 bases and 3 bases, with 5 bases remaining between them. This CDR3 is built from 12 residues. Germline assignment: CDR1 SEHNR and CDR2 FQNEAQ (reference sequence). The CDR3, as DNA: TGTGCCAGCAGCTTCGGGGAAGAGACCCAGTACTTC. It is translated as CASSFGEETQYF. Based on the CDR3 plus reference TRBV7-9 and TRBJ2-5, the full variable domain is DTGVSQNPRHKITKRGQNVTFRCDPISEHNRLYWYRQTLGQGPEFLTYFQNEAQLEKSRLLSDRFSAERPKGSFSTLEIQRTEQGDSAMYLCASSFGEETQYFGPGTRLLVL.

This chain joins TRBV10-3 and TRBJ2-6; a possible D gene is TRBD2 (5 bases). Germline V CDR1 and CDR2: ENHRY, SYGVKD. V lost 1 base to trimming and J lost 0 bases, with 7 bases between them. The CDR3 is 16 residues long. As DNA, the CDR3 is TGTGCCATCAGTGAGTTAGGGAGCTCTGGGGCCAACGTCCTGACTTTC. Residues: CAISELGSSGANVLTF.

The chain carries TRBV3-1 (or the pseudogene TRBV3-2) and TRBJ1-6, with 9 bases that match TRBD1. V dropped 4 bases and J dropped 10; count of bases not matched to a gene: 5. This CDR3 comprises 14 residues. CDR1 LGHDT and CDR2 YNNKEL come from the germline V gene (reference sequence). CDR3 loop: CASSPGQGNSPLHF. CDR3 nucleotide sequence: TGTGCCAGCAGCCCGGGACAGGGTAACTCACCCCTCCACTTT.

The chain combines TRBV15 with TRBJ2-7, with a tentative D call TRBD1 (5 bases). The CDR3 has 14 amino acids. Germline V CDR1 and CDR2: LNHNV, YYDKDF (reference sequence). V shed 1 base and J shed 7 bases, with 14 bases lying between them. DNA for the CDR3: TGTGCCACCAGCAGAGGCAGGGTATTGGGGGAGCAGTACTTC. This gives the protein CATSRGRVLGEQYF.

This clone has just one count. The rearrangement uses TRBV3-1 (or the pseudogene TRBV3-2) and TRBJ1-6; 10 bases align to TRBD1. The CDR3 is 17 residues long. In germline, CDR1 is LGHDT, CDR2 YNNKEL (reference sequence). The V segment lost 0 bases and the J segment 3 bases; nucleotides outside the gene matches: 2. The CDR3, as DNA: TGTGCCAGCAGCCAAGACTGGACAGGGGGCTATAATTCACCCCTCCACTTT. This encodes CASSQDWTGGYNSPLHF.

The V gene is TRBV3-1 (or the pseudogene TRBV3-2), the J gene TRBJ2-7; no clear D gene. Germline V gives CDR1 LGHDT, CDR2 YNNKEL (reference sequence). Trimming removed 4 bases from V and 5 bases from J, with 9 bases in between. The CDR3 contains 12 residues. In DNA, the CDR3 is TGTGCCAGCAGCCTTCTTGAGAACGAGCAGTACTTC. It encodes CASSLLENEQYF.

In DNA, the CDR3 is TGTGCCAGCAGCCCCCTAAGGGGGCACGAGACCCAGTACTTC. Translation: CASSPLRGHETQYF. The J gene is TRBJ2-5, the V gene TRBV7-9, with 7 bases fitting TRBD1. This CDR3 comprises 14 residues. The germline V gene has CDR1 SEHNR and CDR2 FQNEAQ (reference sequence). The V gene end was trimmed by 5 bases and the J gene end by 5 bases; junction bases not matched to a gene: 8.

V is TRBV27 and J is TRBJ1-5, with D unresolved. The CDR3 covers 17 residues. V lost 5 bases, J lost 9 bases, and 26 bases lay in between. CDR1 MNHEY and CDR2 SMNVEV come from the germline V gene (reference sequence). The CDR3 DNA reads TGTGCCAGCAGTCCCACCCCCAGCCTTAGCTCTTCGGGGCCCCAGCATTTT. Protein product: CASSPTPSLSSSGPQHF.

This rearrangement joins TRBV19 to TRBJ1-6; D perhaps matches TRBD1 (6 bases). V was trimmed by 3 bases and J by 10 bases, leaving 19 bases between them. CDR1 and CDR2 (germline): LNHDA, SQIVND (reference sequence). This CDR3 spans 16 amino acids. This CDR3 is CASSILSAGRGSPLHF. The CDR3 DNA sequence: TGTGCCAGTAGTATCCTATCCGCAGGGAGGGGGTCACCCCTCCACTTT.

The CDR3 coding sequence is TGTGCCAGCAGCTTAAGAACGGGACAGCGCACAGATACGCAGTATTTT. It encodes CASSLRTGQRTDTQYF. The rearrangement uses TRBV11-3 and TRBJ2-3; 7 bases align to TRBD1. The V gene end was trimmed by 2 bases and the J gene end by 1 base; junction bases not matched to a gene: 6. The CDR3 has 16 amino acids. From germline, CDR1 is SGHNT and CDR2 YENEEA.

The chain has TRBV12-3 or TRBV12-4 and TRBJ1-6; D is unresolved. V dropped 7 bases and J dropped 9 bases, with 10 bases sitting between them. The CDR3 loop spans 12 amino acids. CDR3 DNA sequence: TGTGCCAGCACCAAGGCAGGTTCACCCCTCCACTTT. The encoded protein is CASTKAGSPLHF.

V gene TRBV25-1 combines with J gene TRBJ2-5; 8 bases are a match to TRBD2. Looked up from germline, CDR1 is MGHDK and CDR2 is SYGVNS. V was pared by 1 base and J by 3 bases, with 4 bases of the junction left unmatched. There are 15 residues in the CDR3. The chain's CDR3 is CASSELGSGKETQYF. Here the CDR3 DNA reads TGTGCCAGCAGTGAATTAGGTAGCGGGAAAGAGACCCAGTACTTC.

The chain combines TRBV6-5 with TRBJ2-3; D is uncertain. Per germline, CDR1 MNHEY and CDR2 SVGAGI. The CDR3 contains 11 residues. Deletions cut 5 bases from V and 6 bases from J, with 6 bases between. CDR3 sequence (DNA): TGTGCCAGCAGTACTGAGGATACGCAGTATTTT. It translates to CASSTEDTQYF.

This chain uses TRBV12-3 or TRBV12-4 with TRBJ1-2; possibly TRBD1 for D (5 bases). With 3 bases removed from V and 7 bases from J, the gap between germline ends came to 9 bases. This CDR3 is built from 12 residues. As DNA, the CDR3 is TGTGCCAGCAGTTTCAGGGATGGTGGCTACACCTTC. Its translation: CASSFRDGGYTF.

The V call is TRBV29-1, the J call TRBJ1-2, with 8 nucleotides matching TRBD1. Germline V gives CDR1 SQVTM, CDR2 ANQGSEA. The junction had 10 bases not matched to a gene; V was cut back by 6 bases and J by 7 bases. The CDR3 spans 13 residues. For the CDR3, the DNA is TGCAGCGTGGGGGGACAGGTATCGAGTGGCTACACCTTC. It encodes CSVGGQVSSGYTF.

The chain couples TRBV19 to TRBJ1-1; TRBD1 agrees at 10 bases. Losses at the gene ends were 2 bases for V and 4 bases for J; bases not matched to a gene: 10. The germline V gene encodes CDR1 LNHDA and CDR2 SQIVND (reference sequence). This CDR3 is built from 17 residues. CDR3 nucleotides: TGTGCCAGTAGTATAAGGCCCTGGGACAGGGGCGGCACTGAAGCTTTCTTT. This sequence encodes CASSIRPWDRGGTEAFF.

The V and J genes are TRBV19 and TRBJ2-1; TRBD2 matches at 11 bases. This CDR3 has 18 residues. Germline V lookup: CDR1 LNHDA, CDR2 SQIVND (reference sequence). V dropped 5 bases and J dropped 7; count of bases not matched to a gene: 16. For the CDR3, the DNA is TGTGCCAGTAGTCAGGGGCGTTTTCGTAGACTAGCGGGAAATGAGCAGTTCTTC. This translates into CASSQGRFRRLAGNEQFF.

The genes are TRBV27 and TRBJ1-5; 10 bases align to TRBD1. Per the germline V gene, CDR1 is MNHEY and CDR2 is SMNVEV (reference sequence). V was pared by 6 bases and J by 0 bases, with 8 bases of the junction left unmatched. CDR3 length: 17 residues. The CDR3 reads CASRTGTGADSNQPQHF. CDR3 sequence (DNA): TGTGCCAGCAGGACCGGGACAGGGGCAGATAGCAATCAGCCCCAGCATTTT.

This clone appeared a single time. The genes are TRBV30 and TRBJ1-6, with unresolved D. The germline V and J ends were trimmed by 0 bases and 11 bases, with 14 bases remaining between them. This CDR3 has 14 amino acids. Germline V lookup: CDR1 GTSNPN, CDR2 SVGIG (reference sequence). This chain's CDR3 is CAWSVVEVRAPLHF. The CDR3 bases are TGTGCCTGGAGTGTAGTTGAGGTTCGGGCACCCCTCCACTTT. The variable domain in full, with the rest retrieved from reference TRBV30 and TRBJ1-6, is SQTIHQWPATLVQPVGSPLSLECTVEGTSNPNLYWYRQAAGRGLQLLFYSVGIGQISSEVPQNLSASRPQDRQFILSSKKLLLSDSGFYLCAWSVVEVRAPLHFGNGTRLTVT.

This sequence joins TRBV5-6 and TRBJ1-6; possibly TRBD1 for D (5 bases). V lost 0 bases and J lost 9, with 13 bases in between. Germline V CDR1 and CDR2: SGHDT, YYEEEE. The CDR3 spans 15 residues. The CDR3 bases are TGTGCCAGCAGCTTGGGGGTAGGGGCTGTTTCACCCCTCCACTTT. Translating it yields CASSLGVGAVSPLHF.

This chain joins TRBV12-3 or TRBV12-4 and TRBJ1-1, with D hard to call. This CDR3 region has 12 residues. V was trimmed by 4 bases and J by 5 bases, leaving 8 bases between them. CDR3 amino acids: CASSSSGTEAFF. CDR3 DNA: TGTGCCAGCAGTTCTTCCGGGACTGAAGCTTTCTTT.

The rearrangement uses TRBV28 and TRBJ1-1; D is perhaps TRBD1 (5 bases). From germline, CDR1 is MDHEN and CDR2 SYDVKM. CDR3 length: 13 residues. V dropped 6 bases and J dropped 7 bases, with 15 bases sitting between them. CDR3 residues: CASSSGDRNEAFF. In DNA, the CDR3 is TGTGCCAGCAGCTCTGGTGACAGAAATGAAGCTTTCTTT.

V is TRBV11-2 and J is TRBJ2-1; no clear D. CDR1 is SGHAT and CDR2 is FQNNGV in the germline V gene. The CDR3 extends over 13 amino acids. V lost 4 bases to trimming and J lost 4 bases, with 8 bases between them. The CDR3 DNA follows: TGTGCCAGCAGCTCCGCTATGTACAATGAGCAGTTCTTC. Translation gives CASSSAMYNEQFF. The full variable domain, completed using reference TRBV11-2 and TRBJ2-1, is EAGVAQSPRYKIIEKRQSVAFWCNPISGHATLYWYQQILGQGPKLLIQFQNNGVVDDSQLPKDRFSAERLKGVDSTLKIQPAKLEDSAVYLCASSSAMYNEQFFGPGTRLTVL.